This T cell receptor (beta chain) was obtained from a study of cytomegalovirus exposure and HLA in healthy donors (dated by TCRdb to 2015 to 2018). As for the study more broadly: An earlier analysis of some 550 of the donors reported approximately 290 Gb of sequence data and some 120 million unique TCR beta sequences from roughly 200 million T cells. Rather than drawing on any new phenotypic data, the later analysis identified candidate immune exposures from TCR beta sequences and the way those sequences occurred across donors. In an earlier analysis of 500 to 650 of the donors, high-throughput TCR beta sequencing was used to judge whether each TCR beta V gene segment behaved as functional or pseudogenic. All discovery cohort repertoires had been generated using a single sequencing platform. To predict cytomegalovirus infection status, the study combined high-throughput TCR immunosequencing, statistical association of individual TCRs with disease status, and machine learning. Along with the approximately 700-subject first cohort, a separate validation cohort of over a hundred different subjects was used. The study aimed to test whether signatures of past pathogen exposure could be identified by cataloging public T cell receptors. Across some 400 genotyped donors of the cohort, an average of roughly 200,000 unique TCR beta nucleotide sequences per donor were sequenced, and approximately 17% of those sequences were non-productive. A later genetic analysis used genome-wide SNP genotypes for 398 of the 666 donors, treating that subset as a discovery cohort. To study patterns of TCR occurrence, a later analysis re-analyzed previously published TCR beta repertoires from 650 to 750 donors and added high-resolution HLA genotyping. Donor age, sex, ethnicity and CMV serostatus were compiled together with the repertoire data. Roughly 300 gigabases of sequencing data and approximately 85 million unique TCR sequences were included in an early release covering 550 to 650 HLA-typed donors. HLA typing covered class I and class II loci at four-digit resolution. Of the 300 to 500 genotyped donors, more than 75% were placed in the genetic ancestry cluster associated with self-reported Caucasian donors. Typing coverage varied by locus: roughly 629-640 donors for A, B, C, DRB1 and DQB1; some 520 for DQA1; some 610 for DPA1; 450 to 480 for DPB1. Using immunosequencing, the study profiled T cell repertoires from approximately 700 subjects and related those repertoires to cytomegalovirus serostatus. Roughly 5 DR-DQ haplotypes were handled as single units for association and clustering, since linkage in the cohort was strong. What the authors observed across the whole study: A further reported finding was that TCR beta sequences accurately predicted the HLA-A and HLA-B alleles for most subjects in the first cohort. Roughly uniform sequencing depth across donors was assumed in presence/absence analyses, although this assumption may not hold. For the cohort, immune exposure information was limited to CMV serostatus. This cohort had only TCR beta chains sequenced, and the lack of alpha or paired-chain data limited which features could be detected. A later analysis reported that several top co-occurrence clusters appeared linked to parvovirus B19, influenza, CMV and Epstein-Barr virus. Most TCR sequences were observed very rarely across donors, whereas some public TCRs were present in many individuals. When HLA alleles, especially DR and DQ, strongly co-occurred, attributing TCR associations to individual alleles was difficult. Because the 87-base-pair reads could not distinguish some IMGT-functional V segments, including TRBV6-2 and TRBV6-3, those segments were excluded. In an earlier analysis of 450 to 750 of the donors, most TCR beta V segments appeared in productive rearrangements about 87% or about 30% of the time, broadly matching IMGT annotations. In a later analysis, the rate of TCR association differed among HLA loci, with DRB1 alleles having the most associated TCRs and HLA-C alleles having the fewest. A later analysis found that HLA-associated TCR beta chains were more clonally expanded and had lower generation probabilities than equally common non-associated chains. Correlated functional status among segregating V segments might reflect linkage disequilibrium, but an unknown experimental factor could not be ruled out. Cytomegalovirus status was reported to be diagnosed by the classifier with high specificity and sensitivity in both the original and validation cohorts. According to a later genetic analysis, donors in an Asian-associated ancestry cluster had fewer N-insertions in productive TCRs than the roughly 660-donor mean. A cluster of highly shared sequence variants was judged likely to represent a technical artifact of the sequencing pipeline. A later analysis found that most CMV-associated TCR beta chains appeared HLA-restricted, with HLA associations seemingly driven largely by CMV exposure. In the study, about 150 TCR beta chains were listed as associated with cytomegalovirus. Around 16 rarely observed V segments, including chromosome 9 orphons, were excluded from the earlier analysis of almost 600 of the donors because counts were too low. A later analysis associated around 16,000 TCR beta sequences with specific HLA alleles at a false discovery rate of 0.05. A later genetic analysis associated a missense DCLRE1C variant with V-gene and J-gene trimming of TCR beta chains, and an independent cohort replicated the association. In vitro tests confirmed that a few of the cytomegalovirus-associated TCR beta chains recognize cytomegalovirus antigens. It was suggested by the authors that the approach could potentially be generalized to other disease states and immunological phenotypes. HLA typing was unavailable for some donors at each locus, so association tests used only the typed subset.

Libraries were built with the immunoSEQ multiplex PCR assay. For the multiplex PCR, a mixture combining 60 forward primers for TCR Vbeta segments and 13 reverse primers for TCR Jbeta segments was used. The CDR3 region of rearranged TCR beta genes was amplified from genomic DNA by a multiplex PCR assay. Amplified TCR beta libraries were sequenced as 87-base-pair reads on the Illumina HiSeq System. The paper's data handling went like this. In a later analysis, tens of millions of unique TCR beta chains were counted across the 650 to 700 repertoires, and around 10 million of these chains were shared by at least two donors. To remove PCR and sequencing errors, raw reads were error-corrected and collapsed into unique sequences using a nearest-neighbor algorithm that merged closely related sequences. CDR3 sequences were aligned to IMGT reference sequences to assign V, D and J gene segments. For a sequence to be retained, at least a six-nucleotide match to both a V gene segment and a J gene segment was required. A rearrangement was called productive if the CDR3 had no stop codons and remained in frame with V and J, and every other rearrangement was called non-productive. CDR3 was defined according to IMGT convention as the region running from the second conserved V-encoded cysteine to the conserved J-encoded phenylalanine. Sequences without an unambiguous match to a single V gene segment were excluded from the earlier analysis of almost 600 of the donors. In an earlier analysis of approximately 500 of the donors, a V segment was called functional when productive rearrangements were above 56.7%, and segregating when the standard deviation between donors exceeded 5%. A statistical classification framework was developed to diagnose cytomegalovirus status using the catalog of TCR beta chain sequences. In a later analysis, V and J genes were assigned by comparing TCR nucleotide sequences against IMGT/GENE-DB human TR gene sequences. In a later analysis, CDR3 sequences and most-parsimonious VDJ recombination scenarios were assigned using the TCRdist pipeline. In a later analysis, each TCR beta chain was defined by its CDR3 amino acid sequence together with its V-gene family, and reads without a unique V-gene family were excluded. To address suspected cross-contamination and a sequencing artifact, a later analysis removed a few hundred highly shared, low-generation-probability nucleotide sequences. For each public chain, a later analysis derived a clonal expansion index from normalized ranks of inferred template counts within each repertoire. Generation probabilities in a later analysis came from a VDJ recombination model fitted to out-of-frame rearrangements, and those results were checked against IGoR. In a later analysis, TCR-TCR, TCR-HLA and TCR-CMV co-occurrence was scored with hypergeometric tests, and a repertoire-size bias correction was applied to TCR pairs. A later analysis estimated false discovery rates by permuting HLA or CMV assignments 20 times. In a later analysis, co-occurring TCRs were grouped using DBSCAN, and TCRdist sequence similarity was added for clustering within HLA-allele-positive subsets. Repertoires with fewer than 30,000 or more than 120,000 public chains were left out of co-occurrence clustering, as were about 5 repertoires with anomalous nucleotide sharing. TCRdb carries this immuneACCESS record with in-frame sequences only. Its versions omit some clonotypes, under half of them owing to an unresolved V gene in the studies checked, with the rest unexplained. V, J and clone size derive from that table, while D and trimming were established from the DNA sequence. This sample comprises over 150,000 clones, 74% of them detected only once. 2.1% of the sample comes from the top ten.

On this clone: The target of this receptor is not known. No base quality values were provided; no much bigger clone lies one nucleotide off.

From cysteine to phenylalanine, the CDR3 is 17 amino acids long. Only the CDR3 DNA is retained, 51 bases long and in frame from the first base. Germline trimming amounts to 0 bases on V and 0 bases on J, with 6 as the count of junction bases outside the gene matches. Reading the germline V gene gives CDR1 KGHSH and CDR2 LQKENI. The cohort was made up of 500 to 800 healthy bone marrow donors. All cohort members were sampled while nominally healthy, although unrecorded immune exposures were likely present. The donor tested CMV seronegative, placing the donor among the roughly 400 seronegative members of the cohort. A peripheral blood sample was collected from each donor, and TCR beta sequencing was performed on peripheral blood mononuclear cells. Genomic DNA extraction from the blood cell samples was performed with the Qiagen DNeasy Blood Extraction Kit.

The source of this sequence is a man aged 30 to 39 in good health and CMV-seronegative. The rearrangement combines TRBV18 with TRBJ1-1; 8 of the junction bases match TRBD1. The material sequenced was PBMCs. CDR3 reads: CASSPPQGAGMNTEAFF. The DNA sequence is given as TGTGCCAGCTCACCACCTCAGGGGGCCGGGATGAACACTGAAGCTTTCTTT.